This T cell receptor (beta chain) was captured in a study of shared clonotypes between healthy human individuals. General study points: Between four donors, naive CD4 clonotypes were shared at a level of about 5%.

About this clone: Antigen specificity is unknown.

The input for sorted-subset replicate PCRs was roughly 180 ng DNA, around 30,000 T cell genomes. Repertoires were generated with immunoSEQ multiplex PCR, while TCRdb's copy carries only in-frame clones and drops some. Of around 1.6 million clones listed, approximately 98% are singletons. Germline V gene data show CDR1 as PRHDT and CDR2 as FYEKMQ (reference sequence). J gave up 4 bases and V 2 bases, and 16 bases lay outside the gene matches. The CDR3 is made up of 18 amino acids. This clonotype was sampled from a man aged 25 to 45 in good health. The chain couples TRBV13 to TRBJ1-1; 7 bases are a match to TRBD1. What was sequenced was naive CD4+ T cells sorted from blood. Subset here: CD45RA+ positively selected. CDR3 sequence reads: CASSLFLPRDSPSTEAFF. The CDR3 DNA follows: TGTGCCAGCAGCTTATTTCTCCCGAGGGACAGCCCCTCCACTGAAGCTTTCTTT.